Following are 32 T cell receptor beta chains from one sample sequenced in a study of cytomegalovirus exposure and HLA in healthy donors. In the PCR, 60 Vbeta and 13 Jbeta primers were used. Profiling relied on immunoSEQ multiplex PCR, and the TCRdb table lists in-frame clones only, not all of them. This table holds around 99,000 clones, roughly 79% found once. Material for sequencing was PBMCs. All receptors come from a woman aged 45-65 years in good health and CMV-seropositive.

This clone came up a few times. This chain joins TRBV7-9 and TRBJ1-1, with D uncertain. Germline assignment: CDR1 SEHNR and CDR2 FQNEAQ (reference sequence). The CDR3 has 12 amino acids. Trimming stripped 0 bases from V and 8 bases from J, with 7 bases between. In nucleotides, the CDR3 is TGTGCCAGCAGCTTAGCGTCGCGCGAAGCTTTCTTT. Translated: CASSLASREAFF.

V gene TRBV2 combines with J gene TRBJ2-7; 9 nucleotides agree with TRBD2. Trimming cost V 6 bases and J 5 bases; bases outside gene matches: 5. The CDR3 spans 13 residues. Germline CDR1 and CDR2: SNHLY and FYNNEI. CDR3 nucleotides: TGTGCCAGCAGAACCCAGCGGGAGGACGAGCAGTACTTC. Translating it yields CASRTQREDEQYF.

This chain connects TRBV28 to TRBJ1-1; 9 nucleotides agree with TRBD1. With V trimmed by 6 bases and J by 11 bases, 10 bases remained unmatched. The CDR3 runs 13 residues. The germline V gene encodes CDR1 MDHEN and CDR2 SYDVKM. The CDR3 sequence is CASSQGQGRVAFF. The CDR3, as DNA: TGTGCCAGCAGCCAAGGACAGGGGAGGGTGGCTTTCTTT.

This chain connects TRBV27 to TRBJ1-1, with D hard to call. Germline V gene data show CDR1 as MNHEY and CDR2 as SMNVEV (reference sequence). The V end was cut by 4 bases, the J end by 5 bases, with 11 bases between. The CDR3 sequence is 13 residues long. The chain's CDR3 is CASSSQWQTEAFF. The CDR3 DNA reads as TGTGCCAGCAGTTCCCAGTGGCAGACTGAAGCTTTCTTT.

This chain joins TRBV18 and TRBJ1-2, with a possible D match to TRBD1 (5 bases). The CDR3 totals 12 residues. The germline V gene has CDR1 KGHSH and CDR2 LQKENI. V lost 3 bases and J lost 6, with 8 bases in between. CDR3 protein: CASSPGGNGYTF. The CDR3 DNA reads as TGTGCCAGCTCACCGGGGGGAAATGGCTACACCTTC.

The rearrangement joins TRBV7-8 to TRBJ2-7, with TRBD2 identical over 8 bases. The CDR3 has 15 amino acids. The junction had 7 bases not matched to a gene; V was cut back by 4 bases and J by 2 bases. Germline assignment: CDR1 SGHVS and CDR2 FQNEAQ. Written as DNA, the CDR3 is TGTGCCAGCAGCTCCCGAACTAGCGGACCCTACGAGCAGTACTTC. Its translation is CASSSRTSGPYEQYF.

The chain couples TRBV6-5 to TRBJ2-5; the match to TRBD1 covers 12 bases. The DNA end is a closer match to TRBJ2-7, so the J assignment may be wrong. Per germline, CDR1 MNHEY and CDR2 SVGAGI. The CDR3 extends over 15 amino acids. CDR3 amino acids: CASRPTGTGGDEQYF. CDR3 nucleotides: TGTGCCAGCAGGCCTACCGGGACAGGGGGCGACGAGCAGTACTTC.

The J gene is TRBJ2-1, the V gene TRBV7-6; TRBD2 agrees at 7 bases. From germline, CDR1 is SGHVS and CDR2 FNYEAQ. This CDR3 has 20 residues. V lost 3 bases, J lost 0 bases, and 17 bases stayed unmatched. CDR3 sequence: CASSFRTRSAVLSSYNEQFF. The CDR3 region has the DNA TGTGCCAGCAGCTTCCGGACTAGATCTGCGGTGCTTAGCTCCTACAATGAGCAGTTCTTC.

This rearrangement joins TRBV4-2 to TRBJ2-1; 10 bases align to TRBD2. The CDR3 is made up of 16 amino acids. In germline, CDR1 is LGHNA, CDR2 YNFKEQ. The V and J ends lost 0 bases and 6 bases, in that order; junction bases with no gene match: 5. The CDR3 here is CASSQDITSGANEQFF. In DNA form, the CDR3 reads TGTGCCAGCAGCCAAGATATCACTAGCGGGGCCAATGAGCAGTTCTTC.

The CDR3 DNA reads as TGTGCCAGCAGCTTAGCACTTTACAATGAGCAGTTCTTC. This translates into CASSLALYNEQFF. V usage is TRBV11-2 and J usage is TRBJ2-1, with no clear D. Germline CDR1 is SGHAT and CDR2 is FQNNGV. The CDR3 is 13 residues long. Trimming took 1 base from V and 4 from J, leaving 5 bases between them.

J is TRBJ2-1 and V is TRBV7-9; 8 positions match TRBD2. The CDR3 sequence is 16 residues long. Germline-derived CDR1 and CDR2 are SEHNR and FQNEAQ (reference sequence). V shed 5 bases, J shed 7 bases, and the junction held 13 bases outside the gene matches. CDR3: CASSPPGGSALNEQFF. The CDR3 DNA reads as TGTGCCAGCAGCCCTCCGGGGGGGAGTGCTTTAAATGAGCAGTTCTTC.

This clone showed up just a few times. The chain combines TRBV11-2 with TRBJ1-4; no definite D call. The germline V gene encodes CDR1 SGHAT and CDR2 FQNNGV. The CDR3 has 14 residues. The ends were cut back, 0 bases at V and 7 bases at J, with 9 bases in the middle. The CDR3 is CASSLEVVGEKLFF. CDR3 DNA: TGTGCCAGCAGCTTAGAGGTGGTCGGTGAAAAACTGTTTTTT.

This chain uses TRBV6-1 with TRBJ2-7, with a weak D call TRBD2 (6 bases). V lost 4 bases, J lost 4 bases, and 11 bases lay in between. The CDR3 contains 13 residues. CDR1 MNHNS and CDR2 SASEGT come from the germline V gene. CDR3: CASSAVGRYEQYF. Written as DNA, the CDR3 is TGTGCCAGCAGTGCCGTTGGGAGGTACGAGCAGTACTTC.

The V gene is TRBV2, the J gene TRBJ2-5; D might be TRBD1 (5 bases). The tail of the sequence fits TRBJ2-7 better, so the J call may be wrong. This CDR3 spans 12 amino acids. Germline V CDR1 and CDR2: SNHLY, FYNNEI. The CDR3 loop is CASSGQYYEQYF. In DNA, the CDR3 is TGTGCCAGCAGTGGACAGTACTACGAGCAGTACTTC.

This clone appeared a few times. This chain joins TRBV12-5 and TRBJ2-5, with 11 positions matching TRBD1. There are 16 residues in the CDR3. CDR1 and CDR2 from the germline V gene are LGHNT and FRNRAP. Trimming cost V 5 bases and J 4 bases; bases outside gene matches: 9. The CDR3 sequence is CASGPGQGAQGETQYF. In DNA form, the CDR3 reads TGTGCTAGTGGTCCAGGACAGGGGGCGCAGGGAGAGACCCAGTACTTC. The entire variable domain, with the rest obtained from reference TRBV12-5 and TRBJ2-5, is as follows: DARVTQTPRHKVTEMGQEVTMRCQPILGHNTVFWYRQTMMQGLELLAYFRNRAPLDDSGMPKDRFSAEMPDATLATLKIQPSEPRDSAVYFCASGPGQGAQGETQYFGPGTRLLVL.

The chain recombines TRBV7-2 with TRBJ1-1; perhaps TRBD1 as D (6 bases). Germline V lookup: CDR1 SGHTA, CDR2 FQGNSA. The CDR3 spans 13 residues. Trimming took 8 bases from V and 5 from J, leaving 15 bases between them. CDR3 residues: CASRGGAITEAFF. The DNA for the CDR3 is TGTGCCAGCCGGGGGGGGGCGATTACTGAAGCTTTCTTT.

The V gene is TRBV2, the J gene TRBJ2-3; D uncertain. The CDR3 loop spans 13 amino acids. Between the trimmed V and J ends, which lost 3 bases and 2 bases, there was a span of 6 bases. Germline V gene data show CDR1 as SNHLY and CDR2 as FYNNEI. As DNA, the CDR3 is TGTGCCAGCAGTGACAGTCCCACAGATACGCAGTATTTT. Translating it yields CASSDSPTDTQYF.

This clone was detected a few times. The chain uses TRBV4-1 and TRBJ2-7; 13 bases map to TRBD2. Germline trimming cut 1 base from V and 3 bases from J; bases unmatched to any gene: 6. Germline assignment: CDR1 MGHRA and CDR2 YSYEKL. CDR3 size: 17 residues. CDR3 bases: TGCGCCAGCAGCCAAGTCTTCGGGACTAGCGGGATCTACGAGCAGTACTTC. It is translated as CASSQVFGTSGIYEQYF.

This clone came up once. The genes are TRBV25-1 and TRBJ1-6; 9 nucleotides agree with TRBD1. V lost 6 bases and J lost 8; bases outside the gene matches: 5. Per the germline V gene, CDR1 is MGHDK and CDR2 is SYGVNS. There are 14 residues in the CDR3. The CDR3 spells CASSKGQGDSPLHF. The DNA of the CDR3 is TGTGCCAGCAGCAAGGGACAGGGAGATTCACCCCTCCACTTT.

The chain has TRBV27 and TRBJ2-7; TRBD2 aligns across 14 bases. Germline CDR1 and CDR2: MNHEY and SMNVEV (reference sequence). With 0 bases clipped from V and 7 bases from J, the junction kept 2 bases outside the gene matches. The CDR3 runs 15 residues. Here the CDR3 reads CASSLSWTSGREQYF. DNA for the CDR3: TGTGCCAGCAGTTTATCGTGGACTAGCGGGAGGGAGCAGTACTTC.

The V and J genes are TRBV5-5 and TRBJ2-7, with 11 bases identical to TRBD2. CDR1 and CDR2 from the germline V gene are SGHKS and YYEKEE (reference sequence). With V trimmed by 0 bases and J by 4 bases, 3 bases remained unmatched. The CDR3 is 15 amino acids. CDR3 region: CASSLGLAGTYEQYF. In DNA form, the CDR3 reads TGTGCCAGCAGCTTGGGACTAGCGGGAACGTACGAGCAGTACTTC.

The chain combines TRBV9 with TRBJ1-2; 9 nucleotides agree with TRBD1. Germline V gene data show CDR1 as SGDLS and CDR2 as YYNGEE. The junction had 9 bases not matched to a gene; V was cut back by 4 bases and J by 5 bases. This CDR3 region has 15 residues. CDR3 protein: CASSPNPGQGYGYTF. In DNA form, the CDR3 reads TGTGCCAGCAGCCCAAATCCGGGACAGGGATATGGCTACACCTTC.

The gene calls are TRBV7-2 and TRBJ1-1; the D is unclear. CDR1 SGHTA and CDR2 FQGNSA come from the germline V gene. There are 11 residues in the CDR3. V lost 3 bases, J lost 9 bases, and 8 bases lay in between. In nucleotides, the CDR3 is TGTGCCAGCAGCTTTTTACAAAAAGCTTTCTTT. This encodes CASSFLQKAFF.

CDR3 DNA sequence: TGTGCCAGCAGCTTAGGGAGCGGGGAGTACAATGAGCAGTTCTTC. Residues: CASSLGSGEYNEQFF. The V gene is TRBV7-3, the J gene TRBJ2-1; 7 nucleotides agree with TRBD2. J was trimmed by 4 bases and V by 2 bases; bases with no gene match: 5. The CDR3 consists of 15 residues. Germline V gives CDR1 SGHTA, CDR2 FQGTGA.

This chain uses TRBV10-2 with TRBJ2-4; 8 nucleotides match TRBD2. Germline-derived CDR1 and CDR2 are WSHSY and SAAADI. Unmatched junction bases numbered 3, after V lost 0 bases and J lost 8 bases. This CDR3 spans 14 amino acids. CDR3 amino acids: CASSESGRGDIQYF. In DNA form, the CDR3 reads TGCGCCAGCAGTGAGTCCGGGAGGGGAGACATTCAGTACTTC.

V is TRBV6-5 and J is TRBJ2-5, with TRBD1 matching 9 bases. Germline values: CDR1 MNHEY, CDR2 SVGAGI. V was pared by 2 bases and J by 5 bases, with 6 bases of the junction left unmatched. The CDR3 runs to 15 residues. CDR3 in DNA: TGTGCCAGCAGTTACCCTGGGACAGGGATGGAGACCCAGTACTTC. It translates to CASSYPGTGMETQYF.

This chain joins TRBV10-3 and TRBJ1-2; 7 bases map to TRBD1. V lost 0 bases to trimming and J lost 3 bases; unmatched junction nucleotides: 1. Germline lookup yields CDR1 ENHRY and CDR2 SYGVKD. The CDR3 is 14 residues long. CDR3: CAISESGTDYGYTF. CDR3 coding DNA: TGTGCCATCAGTGAGTCCGGGACAGACTATGGCTACACCTTC.

The chain recombines TRBV1 with TRBJ2-7; whether TRBD2, the table's D call, matches the DNA was not checked. TRBV1 is a listed pseudogene. This CDR3 contains 15 residues. The CDR3 reads CTSPQGGAGEVEQYF. In DNA form, the CDR3 reads TGCACCAGCCCACAAGGCGGAGCGGGGGAGGTCGAGCAGTACTTC.

CDR3 DNA: TGCGCCAGCAGCTCCGAAGGTAGCGGGGGGGCAAAGCAGTTCTTC. Protein product: CASSSEGSGGAKQFF. This rearrangement joins TRBV5-1 to TRBJ2-1; the match to TRBD2 covers 11 bases. Germline CDR1 SGHRS, CDR2 YFSETQ. V shed 3 bases and J 11 bases; nucleotides not matched to a gene: 10. The CDR3 covers 15 residues.

This clone was seen more than once but under ten times. This chain links TRBV2 with TRBJ2-7; no definite D call. The length of the CDR3 is 13 residues. The V and J ends lost 11 bases and 3 bases respectively, with 17 bases between them. The germline V gene has CDR1 SNHLY and CDR2 FYNNEI. CDR3 loop: CAASWRRDYEQYF. CDR3 nucleotides: TGTGCCGCGTCGTGGCGGCGAGACTACGAGCAGTACTTC.

The chain employs TRBV4-3 and TRBJ2-1, with TRBD1 matching over 7 bases. The CDR3 sequence is 13 residues long. Looked up from germline, CDR1 is LGHNA and CDR2 is YSLEER. V was clipped by 2 bases and J by 8 bases; unmatched bases: 3. The CDR3 sequence is CASSQQRGHEQFF. The CDR3 DNA follows: TGCGCCAGCAGCCAACAGAGGGGGCATGAGCAGTTCTTC.

The CDR3 loop reads CASSPRGDYADTQYF. The CDR3 bases are TGCGCCAGCAGCCCGAGGGGGGACTATGCAGATACGCAGTATTTT. This chain uses TRBV5-1 with TRBJ2-3, with D tentatively TRBD2 (7 bases). Trimming removed 4 bases at V and 4 bases at J, with 16 bases between. Germline V CDR1 and CDR2: SGHRS, YFSETQ. The CDR3 has 15 amino acids.